Listed below are T cell receptor beta chains from one sample, sequenced in a study of beta chain features in type 1 diabetes. Clones were sequenced by immunoSEQ multiplex PCR, and TCRdb holds only the in-frame ones, with some missing. Here the sample spans 350,000 to 450,000 clones, about 14% being singletons. The material sequenced was naive CD4+ T cells from blood. Every receptor here comes from a woman aged 18-29 years in good health. The CDR3 runs from the conserved cysteine through the conserved F or W. The D gene is left open where the match is weak. Only part of the rows carry a size: once, few, many, or a class if the clone is expanded.

D: NA; size: NA; J: TRBJ2-5; V: TRBV18; length: 13; DNA: TGTGCCAGCTCACCTCAGACAGGAGAGACCCAGTACTTC; CDR3: CASSPQTGETQYF
D: TRBD1; size: NA; J: TRBJ2-7; V: TRBV6-1; length: 14; DNA: TGTGCCAGCATTCGTACCGGACAGGTTCAGGAGCAGTACTTC; CDR3: CASIRTGQVQEQYF
D: NA; size: NA; J: TRBJ2-2; V: TRBV18; length: 15; DNA: TGTGCCAGCTCACCACCTACATCAAACACCGGGGAGCTGTTTTTT; CDR3: CASSPPTSNTGELFF
D: TRBD2; size: few; J: TRBJ2-1; V: TRBV29-1; length: 14; DNA: TGCAGCGTTTTAAGCGGGACCTCCTACAATGAGCAGTTCTTC; CDR3: CSVLSGTSYNEQFF
D: NA; size: few; J: TRBJ2-7; V: TRBV11-2; length: 14; DNA: TGTGCCAGCAGCTTAAGTAGGAGCTCCTACGAGCAGTACTTC; CDR3: CASSLSRSSYEQYF
D: NA; size: few; J: TRBJ2-5; V: TRBV5-4; length: 11; DNA: TGTGCCAGCAGCTCTACTAAAACCCAGTACTTC; CDR3: CASSSTKTQYF
D: NA; size: few; J: TRBJ1-2; V: TRBV28; length: 13; DNA: TGTGCCAGCAGCCCGGGAGGTTCCTATGGCTACACCTTC; CDR3: CASSPGGSYGYTF
D: TRBD2; size: few; J: TRBJ2-1; V: TRBV4-1; length: 16; DNA: TGCGCCAGCAGCACCCGGACTAGCGGAGAGTACAATGAGCAGTTCTTC; CDR3: CASSTRTSGEYNEQFF
D: TRBD1; size: few; J: TRBJ2-5; V: TRBV10-3; length: 19; DNA: TGTGCCATCAGTAAGACGGGACAGGGGGCGCCAACCCTCCAAGAGACCCAGTACTTC; CDR3: CAISKTGQGAPTLQETQYF
D: TRBD1; size: NA; J: TRBJ1-1; V: TRBV5-1; length: 13; DNA: TGCGCCAGCCGACAGGGACTTGGCACTGAAGCTTTCTTT; CDR3: CASRQGLGTEAFF
D: TRBD1; size: NA; J: TRBJ1-1; V: TRBV4-2; length: 14; DNA: TGTGCCAGCAGCCAGCCAGGGACAGCTAATGAAGCTTTCTTT; CDR3: CASSQPGTANEAFF
D: NA; size: NA; J: TRBJ1-1; V: TRBV6-5; length: 16; DNA: TGTGCCAGCAGTTACTCTTCCCAGGGGAGGAACACTGAAGCTTTCTTT; CDR3: CASSYSSQGRNTEAFF
D: NA; size: NA; J: TRBJ2-5; V: TRBV7-8; length: 14; DNA: TGTGCCAGCAGCAAACGGGGATTCCAAGAGACCCAGTACTTC; CDR3: CASSKRGFQETQYF
D: TRBD2; size: few; J: TRBJ2-3; V: TRBV10-3; length: 16; DNA: TGTGCCATCAGTGAGGCTAGCGGGAGGGACGCAGATACGCAGTATTTT; CDR3: CAISEASGRDADTQYF
D: NA; size: few; J: TRBJ1-5; V: TRBV7-8; length: 14; DNA: TGTGCCAGCAGCTTAGTGGAGGCGAATCAGCCCCAGCATTTT; CDR3: CASSLVEANQPQHF
D: TRBD1; size: few; J: TRBJ2-1; V: TRBV18; length: 15; DNA: TGTGCCAGCTCACCTGGACAGGGGGTGTGGAATGAGCAGTTCTTC; CDR3: CASSPGQGVWNEQFF
D: NA; size: NA; J: TRBJ1-1; V: TRBV18; length: 15; DNA: TGTGCCAGCTCACCATGGTCAGGGGTGAACACTGAAGCTTTCTTT; CDR3: CASSPWSGVNTEAFF
D: NA; size: few; J: TRBJ2-4; V: TRBV25-1; length: 12; DNA: TGTGCCAGCAGTGAACGAGGTAACATTCAGTACTTC; CDR3: CASSERGNIQYF
D: NA; size: NA; J: TRBJ1-2; V: TRBV29-1; length: 12; DNA: TGCAGCGTTTCATTACTCAGGGATGGCTACACCTTC; CDR3: CSVSLLRDGYTF
D: TRBD2; size: few; J: TRBJ2-5; V: TRBV28; length: 16; DNA: TGTGCCAGCAGCTTCGTAGCGGGCGGGGTCCAAGAGACCCAGTACTTC; CDR3: CASSFVAGGVQETQYF
D: TRBD1; size: few; J: TRBJ1-1; V: TRBV29-1; length: 14; DNA: TGCAGCGGCCAGGACAGGGGCGCCGGCACTGAAGCTTTCTTT; CDR3: CSGQDRGAGTEAFF
D: NA; size: NA; J: TRBJ1-2; V: TRBV14; length: 16; DNA: TGTGCCAGCAGCCAAGATTACTCAGGAGGCAACTATGGCTACACCTTC; CDR3: CASSQDYSGGNYGYTF
D: NA; size: few; J: TRBJ1-5; V: TRBV23-1; length: 17; DNA: TGCGCCAGCAGTCCCGACGGGAGATTGGGTAGCAATCAGCCCCAGCATTTT; CDR3: CASSPDGRLGSNQPQHF